A single sample is the source of the 5 T cell receptor beta chains below, sequenced in a study of T cell repertoires in cytomegalovirus infection (dated by TCRdb to between 2018 and 2021). The treatment or condition label for this specimen denotes: in vitro stimulation with specific CMV peptide epitopes to enrich CMV-specific T cells. Antigens for these TCRs are unknown. Reads for this sample came from an Illumina HiSeq 1500. The raw public reads went through TCRdb reprocessing: fastp at Q25, MiXCR clone calling, in-frame beta chains kept. Entries are consolidated by CDR3 protein sequence, retaining the most common genes and DNA. For this sample the table gives approximately 220,000 distinct CDR3 sequences, of which 35% to 45% were detected only once. The ten top clones hold 55% to 70% of the sample. Sequences were derived from CD8+ T cells from cultured PBMCs, sampled from culture after CMV antigen stimulation. The source of these receptors is a human donor in good health (CMV status not recorded). Some clones in this sample may be carry-over from other donors' samples.

The V call is TRBV27, the J call TRBJ2-1; 7 bases are shared with TRBD1. The V gene's germline CDR1 is MNHEY and CDR2 SMNVEV (reference sequence). J gave up 5 bases and V 4 bases, and 5 bases lay outside the gene matches. The length of the CDR3 is 14 residues. CDR3 DNA: TGTGCCAGCAGTTACAAACAGGGGAACAATGAGCAGTTCTTC. Amino acids: CASSYKQGNNEQFF.

The rearrangement joins TRBV4-1 to TRBJ1-3, with D perhaps TRBD1 (6 bases). V was pared by 0 bases and J by 2 bases, with 8 bases between. Germline V CDR1 and CDR2: MGHRA, YSYEKL. The CDR3 is made up of 15 amino acids. CDR3 nucleotides: TGCGCCAGCAGCCAAGAAGCAGGGGCTGGAAACACCATATATTTT. Translated, it gives CASSQEAGAGNTIYF.

The chain joins TRBV27 to TRBJ1-2; no firm D call. V lost 4 bases and J lost 0, with 6 bases in between. This CDR3 has 13 amino acids. CDR1 is MNHEY and CDR2 is SMNVEV in the germline V gene (reference sequence). The CDR3 sequence is CASSYSANYGYTF. CDR3 coding DNA: TGTGCCAGCAGTTACAGCGCTAACTATGGCTACACCTTC.

The V and J genes are TRBV20-1 and TRBJ2-1; 11 nucleotides align to TRBD2. V gave up 6 bases and J gave up 6 bases; unmatched junction bases: 7. The CDR3 runs to 14 residues. CDR1 and CDR2 (germline): DFQATT, SNEGSKA (reference sequence). The CDR3 region has the DNA TGCAGTGCGAGAAGCCTAGCGGGAGGCAATGAGCAGTTCTTC. This encodes CSARSLAGGNEQFF.

This clonotype was counted a single time. The chain is built from TRBV5-4 and TRBJ2-2; 10 bases are a match to TRBD1. V was clipped by 4 bases and J by 5 bases; unmatched bases: 5. Germline CDR1 is SGHNT and CDR2 is YYREEE (reference sequence). The CDR3 loop spans 15 amino acids. CDR3 in DNA: TGTGCCAGCAGCCCGCGACAGGGGGCGACCGGGGAGCTGTTTTTT. Residues: CASSPRQGATGELFF.